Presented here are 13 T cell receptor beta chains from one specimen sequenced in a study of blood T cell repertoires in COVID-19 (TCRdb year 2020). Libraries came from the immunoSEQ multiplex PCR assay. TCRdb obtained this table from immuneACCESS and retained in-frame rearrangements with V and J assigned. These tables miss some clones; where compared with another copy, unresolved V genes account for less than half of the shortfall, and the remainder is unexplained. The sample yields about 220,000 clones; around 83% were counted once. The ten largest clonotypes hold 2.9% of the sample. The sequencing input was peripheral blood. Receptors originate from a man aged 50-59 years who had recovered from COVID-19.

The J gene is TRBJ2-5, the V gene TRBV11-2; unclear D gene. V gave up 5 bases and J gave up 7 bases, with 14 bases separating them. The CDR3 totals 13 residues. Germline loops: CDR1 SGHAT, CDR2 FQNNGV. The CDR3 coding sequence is TGTGCCAGCAGCCGAGTGTATTCTGGGACCCAGTACTTC. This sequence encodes CASSRVYSGTQYF.

The CDR3 sequence: CASSYSPGGGDSPLHF. The DNA for the CDR3 is TGTGCCAGCAGTTACTCCCCGGGGGGGGGCGATTCACCCCTCCACTTT. V and J are TRBV6-5 and TRBJ1-6, with D possibly TRBD1 on 6 matching bases. This CDR3 spans 16 amino acids. Trimming left V 0 bases short and J 8 bases short, with 14 bases between. Germline values: CDR1 MNHEY, CDR2 SVGAGI.

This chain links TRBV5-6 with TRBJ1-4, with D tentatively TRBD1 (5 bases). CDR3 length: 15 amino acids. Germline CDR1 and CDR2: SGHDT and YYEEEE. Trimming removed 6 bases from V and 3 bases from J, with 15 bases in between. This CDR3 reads CASNAGTGANEKLFF. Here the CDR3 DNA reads TGTGCCAGCAACGCCGGGACTGGTGCTAATGAAAAACTGTTTTTT.

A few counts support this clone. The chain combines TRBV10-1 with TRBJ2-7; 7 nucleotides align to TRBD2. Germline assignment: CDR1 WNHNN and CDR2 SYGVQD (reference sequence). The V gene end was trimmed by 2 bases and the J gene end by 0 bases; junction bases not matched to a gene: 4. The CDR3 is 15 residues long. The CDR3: CASSEASGPSYEQYF. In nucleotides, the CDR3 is TGCGCCAGCAGTGAGGCTAGCGGCCCCTCCTACGAGCAGTACTTC.

CDR3 protein: CAWRAIPGQGTYEQYF. The CDR3, as DNA: TGTGCCTGGAGGGCTATCCCGGGACAGGGGACCTACGAGCAGTACTTC. The chain links TRBV30 to TRBJ2-7, with 10 bases that match TRBD1. Germline trimming cut 3 bases from V and 2 bases from J; bases unmatched to any gene: 10. Germline CDR1 is GTSNPN and CDR2 is SVGIG (reference sequence). The CDR3 totals 16 residues. The full variable domain, with the rest looked up from reference TRBV30 and TRBJ2-7, is SQTIHQWPATLVQPVGSPLSLECTVEGTSNPNLYWYRQAAGRGLQLLFYSVGIGQISSEVPQNLSASRPQDRQFILSSKKLLLSDSGFYLCAWRAIPGQGTYEQYFGPGTRLTVT.

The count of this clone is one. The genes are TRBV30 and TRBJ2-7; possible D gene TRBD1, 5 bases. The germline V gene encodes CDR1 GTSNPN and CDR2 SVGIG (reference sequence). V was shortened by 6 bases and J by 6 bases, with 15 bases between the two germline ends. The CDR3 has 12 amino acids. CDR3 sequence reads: CACMRSGFEQYF. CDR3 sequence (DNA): TGTGCCTGTATGAGGTCAGGGTTCGAGCAGTACTTC.

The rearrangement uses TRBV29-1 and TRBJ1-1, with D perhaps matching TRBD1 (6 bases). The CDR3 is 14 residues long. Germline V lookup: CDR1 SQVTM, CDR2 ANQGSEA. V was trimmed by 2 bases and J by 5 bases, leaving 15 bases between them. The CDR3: CSVEKGRGWTEAFF. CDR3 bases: TGCAGCGTTGAAAAGGGCAGGGGTTGGACTGAAGCTTTCTTT.

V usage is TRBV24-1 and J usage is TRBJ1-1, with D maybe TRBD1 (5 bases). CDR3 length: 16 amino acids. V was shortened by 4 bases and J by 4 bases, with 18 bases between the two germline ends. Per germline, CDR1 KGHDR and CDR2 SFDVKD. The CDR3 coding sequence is TGTGCCACCAGTGAACGCGCAGGGCAAAAGGGCACTGAAGCTTTCTTT. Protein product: CATSERAGQKGTEAFF.

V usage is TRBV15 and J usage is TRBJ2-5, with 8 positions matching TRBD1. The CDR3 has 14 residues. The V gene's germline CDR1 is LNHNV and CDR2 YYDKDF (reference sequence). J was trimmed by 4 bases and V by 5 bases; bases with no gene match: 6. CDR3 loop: CATSLRTGRETQYF. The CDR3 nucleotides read TGTGCCACCAGCTTACGGACAGGGAGAGAGACCCAGTACTTC.

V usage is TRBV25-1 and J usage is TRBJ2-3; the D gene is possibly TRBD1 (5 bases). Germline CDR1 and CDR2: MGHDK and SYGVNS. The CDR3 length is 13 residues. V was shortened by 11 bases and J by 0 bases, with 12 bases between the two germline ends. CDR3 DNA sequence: TGTGCCGACACAGGATCTAGCACAGATACGCAGTATTTT. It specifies CADTGSSTDTQYF.

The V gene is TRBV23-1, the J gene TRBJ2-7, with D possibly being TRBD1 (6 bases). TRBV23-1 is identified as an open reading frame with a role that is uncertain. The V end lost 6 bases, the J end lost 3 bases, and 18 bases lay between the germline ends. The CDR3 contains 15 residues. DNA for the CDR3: TGCGCCAGCAGCAAATACCGGGACACCTTCTACGAGCAGTACTTC. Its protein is CASSKYRDTFYEQYF.

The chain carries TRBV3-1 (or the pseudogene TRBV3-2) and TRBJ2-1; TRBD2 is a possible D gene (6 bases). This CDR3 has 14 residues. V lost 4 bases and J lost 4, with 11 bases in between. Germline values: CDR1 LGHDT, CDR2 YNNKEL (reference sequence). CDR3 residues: CASSPHAGYNEQFF. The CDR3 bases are TGTGCCAGCAGCCCCCATGCGGGGTACAATGAGCAGTTCTTC.

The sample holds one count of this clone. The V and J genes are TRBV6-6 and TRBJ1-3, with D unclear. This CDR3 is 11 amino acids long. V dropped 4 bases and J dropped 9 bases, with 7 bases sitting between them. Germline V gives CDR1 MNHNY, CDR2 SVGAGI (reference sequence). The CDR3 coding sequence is TGTGCCAGCAGTTCCCGCGGCACCATATATTTT. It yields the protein CASSSRGTIYF.